This T cell receptor (beta chain) was captured in a study of CD4 T cells in relation to SARS-CoV-2 and coronaviruses. Whole-study context: After roughly 11 days of antigen culture, PBMC TCR beta CDR3s were sequenced. The negative reference was HIV-1 Nef peptide pool or peptide-free culture.

TCRdb's copy holds only in-frame clones and misses some; the assay was immunoSEQ multiplex PCR. The sample includes around 16,000 clones, roughly four fifths of them seen just once. Findings and limits, study-wide: In around 60% of donors, memory CD4+ clonotypes crossrecognized SARS-CoV-2 and at least one common cold coronavirus spike.

Before the COVID-19 pandemic, during about 2011-2019, CD4+ T cells were taken from unexposed donors. The cells were cultured for 10 days before CD4+ T cells were isolated. Cultures held 1.5 million to 2.5 million PBMCs per well with approximately 10 IU/ml IL-2. Details on this clone: Its matching antigen is unknown.

Trimming pared 2 bases from V and 0 bases from J, leaving 10 bases between. CDR3 length: 16 amino acids. CDR1 is SGHDN, CDR2 FVKESK, per germline. The source of this sequence is a human donor in good health. Sample: CD4+ T cells from PBMCs, cultured in vitro. V is TRBV14 and J is TRBJ1-4; no clear D gene. DNA of the CDR3: TGTGCCAGCAGCCAACTTAGCGGTGCAACTAATGAAAAACTGTTTTTT. Amino acids: CASSQLSGATNEKLFF.